The entry below gives a single TCR beta chain sequence along with its context. The antigen is not known. This specimen comes from a study of T cell responses to AZD1222 COVID-19 vaccine. Germline CDR1 is SQVTM and CDR2 is ANQGSEA. The CDR3 covers 15 residues. The V end was cut by 3 bases, the J end by 2 bases, with 15 bases between. Sequenced by immunoSEQ multiplex PCR; TCRdb stores in-frame clones only, minus some. The repertoire holds over 100,000 clones, with roughly nine tenths as singletons. Study-wide findings and caveats: Spike-specific TCR breadth and depth rose after two AZD1222 doses. Regions 160-218 and 743-854 dominated among vaccine-associated CD4 TCRs spanning spike. Of the AZD1222 recipients, only 5 to 7 were seropositive at baseline. Donors in the cohort were predominantly white British and more often female, and clonal diversity was possibly underestimated.

The chain has TRBV29-1 and TRBJ2-3, with D uncertain. The receptor comes from an adult in good health. The starting material was peripheral blood, obtained on day 0 of AZD1222 vaccination. The CDR3 is CSVDGLGGPTDTQYF. The CDR3 DNA reads TGCAGCGTTGATGGGTTGGGTGGGCCCACAGATACGCAGTATTTT.